These 9 T cell receptor beta chains originate from one sample sequenced in a study of cytomegalovirus exposure and HLA in healthy donors. The PCR had 60 Vbeta and 13 Jbeta primers. Some clones are missing from TCRdb's copy, which holds only in-frame ones; the method was immunoSEQ multiplex PCR. Seen here are under 150,000 clones, approximately 80% observed once, and the top ten hold over 8.5%. The sample taken for sequencing was PBMCs. The source is a woman between 45 and 60 years old in good health and CMV-seropositive.

J is TRBJ2-7 and V is TRBV19; 10 bases are shared with TRBD1. This CDR3 is 13 amino acids long. Trimming removed 6 bases from V and 6 bases from J; junction bases left unmatched: 5. The germline V gene encodes CDR1 LNHDA and CDR2 SQIVND (reference sequence). The CDR3 here is CASSRQGAREQYF. For the CDR3, the DNA is TGTGCCAGTAGCAGACAGGGGGCGCGCGAGCAGTACTTC.

The rearrangement uses TRBV19 and TRBJ1-4, with D uncertain. The V gene's germline CDR1 is LNHDA and CDR2 SQIVND (reference sequence). Trimming left V 4 bases short and J 3 bases short, with 15 bases between. This CDR3 is built from 16 residues. In nucleotides, the CDR3 is TGTGCCAGTAGTAATCGAGGCGGGATGGCTAATGAAAAACTGTTTTTT. It specifies CASSNRGGMANEKLFF.

CDR3 DNA: TGTGCCAGCGGACCACGACTAGGAAGTGAGACCCAGTACTTC. Its translation: CASGPRLGSETQYF. The gene calls are TRBV7-9 and TRBJ2-5; maybe TRBD2 (6 bases). The CDR3 runs to 14 residues. Germline CDR1 SEHNR, CDR2 FQNEAQ (reference sequence). Trimming cost V 8 bases and J 5 bases, with 18 bases left between them.

This clone has just a few counts. This sequence joins TRBV5-6 and TRBJ2-2; D is unresolved. Trimming stripped 1 base from V and 1 base from J, with 11 bases between. This CDR3 has 16 amino acids. Germline CDR1 reads SGHDT; CDR2 reads YYEEEE. The CDR3 DNA reads as TGTGCCAGCAGCTTGTTTCTAAGTCGGAACACCGGGGAGCTGTTTTTT. Its translation is CASSLFLSRNTGELFF.

The chain carries TRBV6-5 and TRBJ2-5; 7 bases are a match to TRBD1. V was clipped by 9 bases and J by 2 bases; unmatched bases: 6. Germline V gives CDR1 MNHEY, CDR2 SVGAGI. The CDR3 has 13 residues. For the CDR3, the DNA is TGTGCCAGTTCAGGACAGGCTCAAGAGACCCAGTACTTC. It yields the protein CASSGQAQETQYF.

The chain recombines TRBV19 with TRBJ1-1; D uncertain. The CDR3 totals 15 residues. V was shortened by 6 bases and J by 0 bases, with 14 bases between the two germline ends. The germline gives CDR1 LNHDA, CDR2 SQIVND (reference sequence). The CDR3 loop is CASSLGLPMNTEAFF. The CDR3, as DNA: TGTGCCAGTAGCCTAGGTCTCCCTATGAACACTGAAGCTTTCTTT.

V gene TRBV19 combines with J gene TRBJ1-1; D is perhaps TRBD1 (6 bases). Trimming stripped 9 bases from V and 0 bases from J, with 11 bases between. Germline V CDR1 and CDR2: LNHDA, SQIVND (reference sequence). The CDR3 extends over 13 amino acids. The CDR3 protein is CASRGGVNTEAFF. CDR3 bases: TGTGCCAGCAGAGGGGGGGTGAACACTGAAGCTTTCTTT. The variable domain in full, completed from reference TRBV19 and TRBJ1-1, reads DGGITQSPKYLFRKEGQNVTLSCEQNLNHDAMYWYRQDPGQGLRLIYYSQIVNDFQKGDIAEGYSVSREKKESFPLTVTSAQKNPTAFYLCASRGGVNTEAFFGQGTRLTVV.

The rearrangement joins TRBV4-1 to TRBJ1-5; a possible D gene is TRBD1 (5 bases). This CDR3 contains 16 residues. Germline-derived CDR1 and CDR2 are MGHRA and YSYEKL. V dropped 1 base and J dropped 1 base, with 11 bases sitting between them. CDR3 nucleotide sequence: TGCGCCAGCAGCCAAGGGTGGGGGGTGAGCAATCAGCCCCAGCATTTT. Its translation is CASSQGWGVSNQPQHF.

The genes are TRBV29-1 and TRBJ2-7; D unclear. CDR1 is SQVTM and CDR2 is ANQGSEA in the germline V gene. CDR3 length: 14 amino acids. The germline V and J ends were trimmed by 0 bases and 2 bases, with 11 bases remaining between them. The CDR3 region is CSVEDPYMTYEQYF. CDR3 DNA sequence: TGCAGCGTTGAAGATCCCTATATGACCTACGAGCAGTACTTC.